The 6 T cell receptor beta chains given below trace back to one sample, sequenced in a study of blood T cell repertoires in COVID-19. Only in-frame clones appear in the TCRdb table, and some are missing; sequencing was by immunoSEQ multiplex PCR. The data show 30,000 to 35,000 clones, with 70% to 90% seen just once and about 65% held by the top ten. Sequenced input: peripheral blood. The receptors stem from a man in his 70s with acute or convalescent COVID-19.

This sequence joins TRBV7-2 and TRBJ2-7; D may be TRBD2 (5 bases). The CDR3 is 15 residues long. Deletions cut 0 bases from V and 1 base from J, with 10 bases between. Per the germline V gene, CDR1 is SGHTA and CDR2 is FQGNSA. The CDR3 nucleotides are TGTGCCAGCAGCTTAGCGCATACGGGGTCCTACGAGCAGTACTTC. Translated, it gives CASSLAHTGSYEQYF.

This chain joins TRBV12-3 or TRBV12-4 and TRBJ1-1; D unresolved. The CDR3 is 13 amino acids. V lost 4 bases and J 4 bases, leaving 10 bases between the germline ends. This CDR3 is CASSSHPGTEAFF. For the CDR3, the DNA is TGTGCCAGCAGTTCGCATCCGGGCACTGAAGCTTTCTTT.

The rearrangement uses TRBV7-3 and TRBJ2-3, with D perhaps matching TRBD1 (6 bases). V dropped 5 bases and J dropped 5 bases, with 17 bases sitting between them. This CDR3 region has 15 residues. Germline CDR1 SGHTA, CDR2 FQGTGA. Here the CDR3 reads CASSLTGLSIDTQYF. The CDR3 nucleotides read TGTGCCAGCAGCCTTACAGGGTTGAGTATAGATACGCAGTATTTT.

V is TRBV24-1 and J is TRBJ2-3, with 7 bases fitting TRBD2. Trimming cost V 9 bases and J 8 bases; bases outside gene matches: 7. Germline V gene data show CDR1 as KGHDR and CDR2 as SFDVKD. The CDR3 sequence is 12 residues long. CDR3 DNA sequence: TGTGCCACCTCCGGCGGCGGGGGTACGCAGTATTTT. This gives the protein CATSGGGGTQYF.

V gene TRBV12-3 or TRBV12-4 combines with J gene TRBJ1-3, with D uncertain. V was pared by 5 bases and J by 9 bases, with 8 bases between. The CDR3 covers 11 residues. The CDR3 loop reads CASSTGGTIYF. The CDR3 coding sequence is TGTGCCAGCAGTACGGGTGGCACCATATATTTT.

The chain uses TRBV4-1 and TRBJ2-3; D possibly corresponds to TRBD2 (6 bases). The CDR3 sequence is 18 residues long. Germline lookup yields CDR1 MGHRA and CDR2 YSYEKL. V was clipped by 1 base and J by 1 base, with 18 bases between them. The CDR3 protein is CASSQGPRGDLRTDTQYF. In nucleotides, the CDR3 is TGCGCCAGCAGCCAAGGTCCACGCGGGGACCTGCGCACAGATACGCAGTATTTT.